This T cell receptor (beta chain) appears in the sequencing data of a study of T cells after yellow fever vaccination (dated by TCRdb to the late 2010s). The study in broad terms: Libraries from fractions with low cell numbers were prepared with the SMART-Seq v4 Ultra Low Input RNA kit. To follow T-cell clones before and after both primary and booster YFV17D yellow fever vaccination, bulk TCR alpha and beta repertoires underwent longitudinal sequencing. Bulk PBMC replicates and cell subsets were isolated from blood drawn at multiple timepoints before and after both primary and secondary immunization. The cohort comprised two healthy male donors, one aged 18 to 30 and one aged 30 to 40 years.

Regarding this clonotype: What antigen it recognizes has not been identified. No base qualities exist here, and no much larger clone lies one base off it.

Study-wide conclusions, independent of this receptor: After the booster, most clones that had expanded after primary vaccination were detected again (over 95% of CD4 and over 75% of CD8), suggesting broad maintenance of memory. A small share of clonotypes was detected in both CD4 and CD8 compartments, with the overlap likely arising from convergent recombination. FACS-sorted repertoires could contain abundant contaminating clonotypes from the bulk population, so computational filtering was required. The secondary T-cell response was found to be weaker but faster than the primary response, with a peak reached on day 5 rather than on day 15. Because only a couple of donors were included in the study, the extent to which the findings can be generalized is limited.

The run used an Illumina NovaSeq 6000. TCR cDNA was made using 5'RACE template switching, a step that added a universal primer site and unique molecular identifiers. cDNA synthesis was primed from both the TCR alpha and TCR beta constant segments. Libraries were amplified in two PCR steps, with sample barcodes and sequencing adapters added in the second step. Libraries were sequenced on Illumina HiSeq 2500 (2x100 bp) or NovaSeq (2x150 bp). Concerning the study's data processing: Demultiplexing of reads and collapsing into UMI consensus sequences were performed with MIGEC, and V(D)J alignment was carried out with MiXCR. Vaccine-responding clonotypes were defined with edgeR using replicate PBMC samples, requiring FDR below 0.01 and a log2 fold change above 5 up to day 15. Each bulk clonotype was labeled CD4 or CD8 based on which sequenced repertoire, CD4 or CD8, contained the clonotype at higher abundance. The public reads were quality trimmed at Q25 with fastp and then assembled into clones with MiXCR by TCRdb, keeping productive beta chains. Rows are combined by CDR3 protein, so each entry shows the most common genes and DNA. The V and J calls follow TCRdb's processing rather than the paper's. The sample table holds 150,000 to 200,000 distinct CDR3 sequences, of which 11% were seen once. In total, the top ten clones hold approximately 34% of the sample.

CDR3 length: 11 amino acids, cysteine to phenylalanine. The read is trimmed to its CDR3 DNA, 33 bases read in frame from base 1. V is pared back by 6 bases and J by 8 bases, with 10 bases lying between the germline termini. The germline V gene provides CDR1 SGHVS and CDR2 FNYEAQ. This specimen's treatment or condition label, per the study, means: live attenuated yellow fever vaccine strain. A standard Ficoll-Paque protocol was used to isolate PBMCs from peripheral blood. Dynabeads CD4 and CD8 positive selection kits were used to isolate CD4 and CD8 T-cell fractions. TriZol was used to extract RNA from bulk PBMCs, CD4 and CD8 fractions, and dextramer-positive and dextramer-negative fractions.

Sequencing used CD8+ T cells sorted from PBMCs, obtained 15 days after the yellow fever booster vaccination. The chain was built from TRBV7-6 and TRBJ1-1; the D gene remains uncertain. The origin of this receptor is a man aged 18 to 29 who received the YFV17D yellow fever vaccine. CDR3 protein: CASSSGGEAFF. At the DNA level, the sequence is TGTGCCAGCAGTTCCGGAGGCGAAGCTTTCTTT.